The clone carrying this T cell receptor (beta chain) was seen a handful of times. Per the study methods: It was from reference gene primer amplification that nucleated cell counts were estimated. Some clones are missing from TCRdb's copy, which holds only in-frame ones; the method was immunoSEQ multiplex PCR. The D gene and trimming were derived from the DNA, and the V and J assignments and clone size from that table. This table has approximately 240,000 clones, around 83% appearing once. This specimen comes from a study of blood T cell repertoires in COVID-19. Study-wide background: Samples came from the United States, Italy and Spain, spanning acute and convalescent COVID-19. From T cells, B-cell-depleted T cells, or PBMCs came the material, which was cDNA or gDNA.

V lost 4 bases to trimming and J lost 2 bases; unmatched junction nucleotides: 18. The CDR3 spans 20 residues. CDR1 and CDR2 (germline): LNHNV, YYDKDF (reference sequence). The clonotype was recovered from a man aged 45-60 years who had recovered from COVID-19. Sequencing used peripheral blood. This chain uses TRBV15 with TRBJ2-7; TRBD2 matches at 12 bases. CDR3 protein: CATSTFGGTTSGGGPYEQYF. In nucleotides, the CDR3 is TGTGCCACCAGCACCTTCGGAGGGACGACTAGCGGGGGAGGGCCCTACGAGCAGTACTTC.